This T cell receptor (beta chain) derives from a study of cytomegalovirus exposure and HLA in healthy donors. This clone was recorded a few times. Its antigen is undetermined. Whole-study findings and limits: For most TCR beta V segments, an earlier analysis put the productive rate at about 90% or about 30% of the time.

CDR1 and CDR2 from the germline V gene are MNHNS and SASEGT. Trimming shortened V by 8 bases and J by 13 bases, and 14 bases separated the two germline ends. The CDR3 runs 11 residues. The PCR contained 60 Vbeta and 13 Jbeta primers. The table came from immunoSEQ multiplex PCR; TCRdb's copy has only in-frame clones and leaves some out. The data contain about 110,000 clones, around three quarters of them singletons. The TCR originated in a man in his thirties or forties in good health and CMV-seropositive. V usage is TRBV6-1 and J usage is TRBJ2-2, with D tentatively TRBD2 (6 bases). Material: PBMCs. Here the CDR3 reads CASGVPEGLFF. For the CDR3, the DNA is TGTGCCAGCGGGGTTCCGGAGGGGCTGTTTTTT.